This T cell receptor (beta chain) was recorded in a study of OX40 agonist ivuxolimab in advanced cancers. Study details: Melanoma, hepatocellular carcinoma, head and neck or renal cell cancer occurred in dose-escalation patients.

General study findings and limits: Some patients who did not respond also had low normalized T-cell clonal expansion. At doses 0.1 to 3.0 mg/kg, CD4+ and CD8+ clones expanded.

The data were produced by immunoSEQ multiplex PCR, yet TCRdb's version contains in-frame clones alone and is incomplete. The table lists about 50,000 clones, over 80% of them singletons. The length of the CDR3 is 15 residues. The ends lost 2 bases at V and 2 bases at J; junction bases unmatched: 2. The germline gives CDR1 LNHDA, CDR2 SQIVND (reference sequence). Concerning this clone itself: As yet, its antigen is unknown.

The receptor was isolated from an adult with an advanced solid tumor such as melanoma, head and neck, liver or kidney cancer. The V and J genes are TRBV19 and TRBJ1-3; TRBD1 matches 8 bases. Sequencing was performed on CD4+ or CD8+ T cells sorted from blood, taken in a trial of the OX40 agonist ivuxolimab. CDR3 nucleotide sequence: TGTGCCAGTAGTATACGGACAGGGCCTGGAAACACCATATATTTT. Translating gives CASSIRTGPGNTIYF.